This is a list of T cell receptor beta chains from one sample in a study of metastatic and nonmetastatic thyroid tumors. TCRdb re-called the PCR reads via MiXCR. The table records 35,000 to 50,000 clones, around 28% of them present only once. The sequencing sample was made of blood. These receptor sequences come from a male donor with papillary thyroid cancer or a benign thyroid nodule (not recorded which). Some clones in this sample may be carry-over from other donors' samples. The CDR3 runs from the conserved cysteine through the conserved F or W. The D gene is left open where the match is weak. Not every row has a clone size; where given, it reads once, few, many or a size class.

d_call	v_call	clone_size	cdr3_length	j_call	cdr3_aa	cdr3_nt
TRBD2	TRBV5-1	.	15	TRBJ2-7	CASSSMAGGNYEQYF	TGCGCCAGCAGTAGCATGGCGGGAGGGAACTACGAGCAGTACTTC
TRBD2	TRBV6-2/TRBV6-3	medium-sized	14	TRBJ2-1	CASSLGGDYNEQFF	TGTGCCAGCAGTCTGGGGGGGGATTACAATGAGCAGTTCTTC
.	TRBV6-1	.	12	TRBJ1-1	CASSARNTEAFF	TGTGCCAGCAGTGCCAGGAACACTGAAGCTTTCTTT
.	TRBV4-1	.	16	TRBJ1-4	CASSQDIYRLNEKLFF	TGCGCCAGCAGCCAAGATATCTACCGCTTAAATGAAAAACTGTTTTTT
.	TRBV12-3/TRBV12-4	.	15	TRBJ2-7	CASRKSGQGPYEQYF	TGTGCCAGCAGGAAAAGTGGACAAGGGCCCTACGAGCAGTACTTC
.	TRBV20-1	.	14	TRBJ2-7	CSDFGTKEPYEQYF	TGCAGTGACTTTGGGACGAAAGAGCCCTACGAGCAGTACTTC
.	TRBV12-3/TRBV12-4	many	15	TRBJ1-4	CASSLGGTENEKLFF	TGTGCCAGCAGCCTAGGCGGGACGGAGAATGAAAAACTGTTTTTT
TRBD1	TRBV5-4	many	13	TRBJ2-7	CASSQTGAREQYF	TGTGCCAGCAGTCAAACAGGGGCCCGCGAGCAGTACTTC
.	TRBV7-9	.	15	TRBJ1-1	CASSLDGDAMTEAFF	TGTGCCAGCAGCTTAGATGGCGACGCGATGACTGAAGCTTTCTTT
.	TRBV19	.	15	TRBJ2-1	CASSMTGLHYNEQFF	TGTGCCAGTAGTATGACTGGGCTACACTACAATGAGCAGTTCTTC
.	TRBV25-1	.	12	TRBJ2-7	CASSESAYEQYF	TGTGCCAGCAGTGAATCGGCCTACGAGCAGTACTTC
.	TRBV28	many	15	TRBJ2-5	CASSFWARGQETQYF	TGTGCCAGCAGTTTTTGGGCGAGGGGACAAGAGACCCAGTACTTC
.	TRBV28	many	13	TRBJ2-7	CASSLRWSYEQYF	TGTGCCAGCAGTTTAAGATGGTCCTACGAGCAGTACTTC
.	TRBV24-1	many	15	TRBJ2-3	CATSDVTTSTDTQYF	TGTGCCACCAGTGACGTGACGACTAGCACAGATACGCAGTATTTT
TRBD1	TRBV5-5	.	15	TRBJ1-2	CASSPRQGGNYGYTF	TGTGCCAGCAGCCCCAGACAGGGGGGTAACTATGGCTACACCTTC
.	TRBV5-1	.	14	TRBJ2-7	CASSSDSRSYEQYF	TGCGCCAGCAGCTCCGACAGTAGATCCTACGAGCAGTACTTC
.	TRBV25-1	few	13	TRBJ2-7	CASRIGFSYEQYF	TGTGCCAGCAGAATCGGGTTTTCCTACGAGCAGTACTTC
.	TRBV19	many	13	TRBJ2-5	CASSIGIQETQYF	TGTGCCAGTAGTATTGGTATCCAAGAGACCCAGTACTTC
TRBD2	TRBV6-2/TRBV6-3	.	16	TRBJ2-5	CASSRRLAGAQGTHFF	TGTGCCAGCAGTCGCAGACTAGCGGGGGCCCAGGGGACCCATTTCTTC
.	TRBV5-1	few	13	TRBJ1-3	CASSLDFRNTIYF	TGCGCCAGCAGCTTGGATTTCCGAAACACCATATATTTT
.	TRBV20-1	once	13	TRBJ2-7	CSAVPTDSYEQYF	TGCAGTGCTGTTCCGACAGATTCCTACGAGCAGTACTTC
.	TRBV5-1	many	12	TRBJ2-5	CASSLGQETQYF	TGCGCCAGCAGCTTGGGCCAAGAGACCCAGTACTTC
TRBD1	TRBV28	few	16	TRBJ1-2	CASSLGTTGGAHGYTF	TGTGCCAGCAGCTTAGGTACGACAGGGGGCGCCCATGGCTACACCTTC
.	TRBV7-2	many	14	TRBJ2-7	CASSLVPDTYEQYF	TGTGCCAGCAGCTTAGTTCCGGATACCTACGAGCAGTACTTC
.	TRBV6-1	few	13	TRBJ1-1	CASSLGLVTEAFF	TGTGCCAGCAGTCTCGGGCTTGTTACTGAAGCTTTCTTT
TRBD1	TRBV12-3/TRBV12-4	few	14	TRBJ2-7	CASSFGSGGFEQYF	TGTGCCAGCAGTTTTGGATCAGGGGGCTTCGAGCAGTACTTC
.	TRBV6-5	many	15	TRBJ1-4	CASSYGRVGGEKLFF	TGTGCCAGCAGTTACGGTCGAGTAGGAGGGGAAAAACTGTTTTTT
.	TRBV12-3/TRBV12-4	many	15	TRBJ2-1	CASRDSSSSYNEQFF	TGTGCCAGCAGGGATTCCTCCAGCTCCTACAATGAGCAGTTCTTC
.	TRBV6-1	.	15	TRBJ1-1	CASHPGHGSETEAFF	TGTGCCAGTCATCCGGGACATGGGTCCGAGACTGAAGCTTTCTTT
.	TRBV5-1	.	14	TRBJ2-1	CASSPSSTYNEQFF	TGCGCCAGCAGCCCCTCAAGTACCTACAATGAGCAGTTCTTC